This passage covers 9 T cell receptor beta chains from one sample sequenced in a study of spatial heterogeneity in lung cancer (dated by TCRdb to the late 2010s). What this sample's time point label stands for: sample taken at primary tumor resection. Without any cell sorting, TCR sequencing was performed on whole RNA extracted either from tumor and nontumor lung tissue or from cryopreserved PBMC samples. The library was generated by 5' RACE. The sequencer listed for this sample is NextSeq 500. TCRdb cleaned the public reads at Q25 with fastp, built clones with MiXCR and kept in-frame beta chains. Every distinct CDR3 protein forms one entry, paired with its most common genes and DNA. The table for this sample lists approximately 1,500 distinct CDR3 sequences; under 8% of them were counted only once. Roughly 10% of the sample is held by the ten biggest clonotypes. Sequencing was performed on normal lung tissue next to the tumor, taken at surgery. The origin of the receptors is a female donor with early-stage non-small cell lung cancer.

This clonotype appeared a single time. Found in a library prepared for alpha chains, this beta chain is an off-target read, and its abundance has little meaning. The genes are TRBV28 and TRBJ2-7, with 10 nucleotides matching TRBD1. Losses at the gene ends were 5 bases for V and 3 bases for J; bases not matched to a gene: 10. CDR1 and CDR2 from the germline V gene are MDHEN and SYDVKM. There are 16 residues in the CDR3. The CDR3 DNA reads as TGTGCCAGCAGTCCCTGGGACAGGGGAACCAGCTACGAGCAGTACTTC. It translates to CASSPWDRGTSYEQYF.

Sample share makes this clonotype medium-sized. This beta chain is a stray sequence in a library constructed for alpha chains; its clone size is not meaningful. The chain employs TRBV9 and TRBJ2-3; TRBD2 matches at 11 bases. CDR1 and CDR2 (germline): SGDLS, YYNGEE. The CDR3 runs to 18 residues. V shed 1 base and J 4 bases; nucleotides not matched to a gene: 11. Here the CDR3 DNA reads TGTGCCAGCAGCGTATATAGCGGGGGGGCCTGGACCCCAGATACGCAGTATTTT. It translates to CASSVYSGGAWTPDTQYF.

By sample share, this clonotype is large (0.1 to 1%). The library was built for alpha chains, so this beta chain is an off-target read and its size means little. The rearrangement uses TRBV6-6 and TRBJ2-1, with 9 positions matching TRBD2. V shed 6 bases, J shed 2 bases, and the junction held 5 bases outside the gene matches. CDR1 is MNHNY, CDR2 SVGAGI, per germline (reference sequence). The CDR3 loop spans 15 amino acids. CDR3 DNA sequence: TGTGCCAGCAGGTACCCTAGCGGGACCTACAATGAGCAGTTCTTC. As protein: CASRYPSGTYNEQFF.

This clonotype is medium-sized in the sample. A library made for alpha chains picked up this beta chain off target, so its size means little. The chain carries TRBV7-2 and TRBJ2-1, with D possibly being TRBD2 (7 bases). The CDR3 is 15 amino acids. V was trimmed by 5 bases and J by 3 bases, leaving 14 bases between them. CDR1 is SGHTA and CDR2 is FQGNSA in the germline V gene. CDR3 region: CASSAHRGGYNEQFF. CDR3 bases: TGTGCCAGCAGCGCTCATAGGGGGGGCTACAATGAGCAGTTCTTC.

Points on this clonotype: At one boundary the junction diverges from the germline segment, which might be a read error. Within a library made for alpha chains, this beta chain is off target, and its count is uninformative. V gene TRBV4-3 combines with J gene TRBJ2-1; D remains ambiguous. The CDR3 has 13 amino acids. The germline gives CDR1 LGHNA, CDR2 YSLEER. The CDR3 protein is CASSQVGEAERFF. CDR3 in DNA: TGCGCCAGCAGCCAAGTTGGAGAGGCTGAGCGGTTCTTC.

Judged by abundance, this clonotype is large. As an off-target read in a library built for alpha chains, this beta chain has a frequency of little significance. J is TRBJ2-1 and V is TRBV5-6, with 8 bases matching TRBD1. This CDR3 has 16 residues. Losses at the gene ends were 6 bases for V and 4 bases for J; bases not matched to a gene: 12. In germline, CDR1 is SGHDT, CDR2 YYEEEE. The chain's CDR3 is CASTDTGTGEYNEQFF. In nucleotides, the CDR3 is TGTGCCAGCACCGATACCGGGACAGGAGAATACAATGAGCAGTTCTTC. Looking up the rest from reference TRBV5-6 and TRBJ2-1 gives the full variable domain: DAGVTQSPTHLIKTRGQQVTLRCSPKSGHDTVSWYQQALGQGPQFIFQYYEEEERQRGNFPDRFSGHQFPNYSSELNVNALLLGDSALYLCASTDTGTGEYNEQFFGPGTRLTVL.

With regard to this clonotype: This beta chain turned up in a library designed for alpha chains; as an off-target read, its abundance says little. V is TRBV9 and J is TRBJ1-2; D is possibly TRBD1 (5 bases). V was clipped by 4 bases and J by 2 bases, with 12 bases between them. Germline CDR1 SGDLS, CDR2 YYNGEE. This CDR3 contains 14 residues. The CDR3, as DNA: TGTGCCAGCAGCTCCGGGACGGAGAACTATGGCTACACCTTC. It codes for CASSSGTENYGYTF.

This clonotype occurred many times. In a library made to pick up alpha chains, this beta chain is a stray read with a size that means little. This chain's CDR3 is CASSQDWRETDTQYF. The CDR3 DNA follows: TGTGCCAGCAGCCAAGACTGGCGGGAGACAGATACGCAGTATTTT. The V gene is TRBV14, the J gene TRBJ2-3; 7 positions match TRBD2. Losses at the gene ends were 0 bases for V and 3 bases for J; bases not matched to a gene: 3. The CDR3 spans 15 residues. Germline V lookup: CDR1 SGHDN, CDR2 FVKESK.

This clonotype is labeled medium-sized. The library was prepared for alpha chains; this beta chain is a stray read, so its frequency means little. The J gene is TRBJ2-5, the V gene TRBV18; D might be TRBD1 (5 bases). V lost 3 bases to trimming and J lost 2 bases, with 10 bases between them. CDR1 is KGHSH and CDR2 is LQKENI in the germline V gene. The CDR3 contains 14 residues. The CDR3 sequence is CASSPLTAQETQYF. CDR3 DNA sequence: TGTGCCAGCTCACCGCTGACAGCTCAAGAGACCCAGTACTTC.